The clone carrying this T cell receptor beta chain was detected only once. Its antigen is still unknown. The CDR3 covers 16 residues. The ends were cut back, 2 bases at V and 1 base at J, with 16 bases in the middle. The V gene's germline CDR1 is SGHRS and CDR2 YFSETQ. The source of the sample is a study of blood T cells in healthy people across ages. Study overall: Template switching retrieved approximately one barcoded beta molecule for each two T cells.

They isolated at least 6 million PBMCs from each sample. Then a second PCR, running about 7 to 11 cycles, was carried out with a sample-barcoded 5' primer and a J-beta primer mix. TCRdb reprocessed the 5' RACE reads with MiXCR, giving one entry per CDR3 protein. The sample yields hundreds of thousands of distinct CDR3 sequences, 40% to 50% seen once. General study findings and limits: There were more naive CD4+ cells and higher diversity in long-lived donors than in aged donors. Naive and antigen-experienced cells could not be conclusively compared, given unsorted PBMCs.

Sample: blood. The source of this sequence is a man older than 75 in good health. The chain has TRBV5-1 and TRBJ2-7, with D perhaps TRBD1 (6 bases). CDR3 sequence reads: CASSFSGQGTSYEQYF. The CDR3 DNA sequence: TGCGCCAGCAGCTTCTCTGGCCAGGGGACATCCTACGAGCAGTACTTC. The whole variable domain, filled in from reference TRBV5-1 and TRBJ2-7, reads KAGVTQTPRYLIKTRGQQVTLSCSPISGHRSVSWYQQTPGQGLQFLFEYFSETQRNKGNFPGRFSGRQFSNSRSEMNVSTLELGDSALYLCASSFSGQGTSYEQYFGPGTRLTVT.